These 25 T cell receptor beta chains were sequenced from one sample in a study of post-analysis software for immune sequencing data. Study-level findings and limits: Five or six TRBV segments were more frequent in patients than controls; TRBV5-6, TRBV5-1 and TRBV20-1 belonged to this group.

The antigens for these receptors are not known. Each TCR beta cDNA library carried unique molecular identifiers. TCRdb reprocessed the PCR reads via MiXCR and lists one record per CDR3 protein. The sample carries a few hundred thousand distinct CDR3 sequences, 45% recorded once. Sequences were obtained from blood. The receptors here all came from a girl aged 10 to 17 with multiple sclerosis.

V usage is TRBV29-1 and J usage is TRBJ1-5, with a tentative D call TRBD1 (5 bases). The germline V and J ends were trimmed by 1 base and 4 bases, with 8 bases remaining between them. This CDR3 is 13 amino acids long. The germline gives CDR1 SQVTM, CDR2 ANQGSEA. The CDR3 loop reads CSVEAGFNQPQHF. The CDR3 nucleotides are TGCAGCGTTGAAGCAGGGTTTAATCAGCCCCAGCATTTT.

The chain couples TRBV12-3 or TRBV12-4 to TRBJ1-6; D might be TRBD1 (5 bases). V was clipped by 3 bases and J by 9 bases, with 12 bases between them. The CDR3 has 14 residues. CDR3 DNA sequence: TGTGCCAGCAGTTTTGGGGCAGCGGGTTCACCCCTCCACTTT. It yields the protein CASSFGAAGSPLHF.

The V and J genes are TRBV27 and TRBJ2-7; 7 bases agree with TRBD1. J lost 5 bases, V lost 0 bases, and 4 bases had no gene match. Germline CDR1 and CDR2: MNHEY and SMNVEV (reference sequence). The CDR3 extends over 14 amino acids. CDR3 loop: CASSLSDRYHEQYF. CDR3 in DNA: TGTGCCAGCAGTTTATCGGACAGGTATCACGAGCAGTACTTC.

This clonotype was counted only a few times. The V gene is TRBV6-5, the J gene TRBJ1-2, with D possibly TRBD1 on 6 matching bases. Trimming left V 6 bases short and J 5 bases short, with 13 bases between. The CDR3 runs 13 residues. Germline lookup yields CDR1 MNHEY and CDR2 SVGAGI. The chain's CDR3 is CASRTGPLYGYTF. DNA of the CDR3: TGTGCCAGCAGGACAGGCCCATTATATGGCTACACCTTC.

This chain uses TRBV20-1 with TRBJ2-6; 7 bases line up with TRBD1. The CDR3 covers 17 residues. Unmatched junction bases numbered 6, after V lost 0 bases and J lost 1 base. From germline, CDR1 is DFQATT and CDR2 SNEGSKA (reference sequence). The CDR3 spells CSARDTGEISGANVLTF. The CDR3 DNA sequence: TGCAGTGCTAGAGATACAGGGGAGATTTCTGGGGCCAACGTCCTGACTTTC.

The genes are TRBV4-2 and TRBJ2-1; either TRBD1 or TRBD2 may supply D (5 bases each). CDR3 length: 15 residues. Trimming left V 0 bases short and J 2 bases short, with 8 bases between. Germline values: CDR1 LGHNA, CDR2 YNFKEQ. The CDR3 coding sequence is TGTGCCAGCAGCCAAGAGGGGGAAACCTACAATGAGCAGTTCTTC. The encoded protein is CASSQEGETYNEQFF.

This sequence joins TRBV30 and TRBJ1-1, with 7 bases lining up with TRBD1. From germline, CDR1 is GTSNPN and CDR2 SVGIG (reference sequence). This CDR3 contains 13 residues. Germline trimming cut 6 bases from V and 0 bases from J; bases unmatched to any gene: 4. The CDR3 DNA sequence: TGTGCCTGTCAGACAGGGATGAACACTGAAGCTTTCTTT. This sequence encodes CACQTGMNTEAFF.

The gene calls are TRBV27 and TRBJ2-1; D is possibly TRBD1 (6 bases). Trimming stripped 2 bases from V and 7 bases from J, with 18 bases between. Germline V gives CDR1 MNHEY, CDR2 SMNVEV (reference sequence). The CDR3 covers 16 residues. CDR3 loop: CASSLAPGQGFNEQFF. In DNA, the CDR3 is TGTGCCAGCAGTTTAGCCCCGGGACAAGGGTTTAATGAGCAGTTCTTC.

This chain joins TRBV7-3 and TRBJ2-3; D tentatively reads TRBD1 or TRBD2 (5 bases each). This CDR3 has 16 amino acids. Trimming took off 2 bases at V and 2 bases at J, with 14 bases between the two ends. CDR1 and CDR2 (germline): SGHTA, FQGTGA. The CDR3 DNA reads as TGTGCCAGCAGCTTAGGGGCCCCCGGGGCCACAGATACGCAGTATTTT. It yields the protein CASSLGAPGATDTQYF.

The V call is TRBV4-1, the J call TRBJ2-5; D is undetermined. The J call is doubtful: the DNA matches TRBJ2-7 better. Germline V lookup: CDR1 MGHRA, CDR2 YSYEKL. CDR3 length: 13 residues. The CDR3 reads CASSQVLRDEQYF. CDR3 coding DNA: TGCGCCAGCAGCCAAGTCCTCCGGGACGAGCAGTACTTC.

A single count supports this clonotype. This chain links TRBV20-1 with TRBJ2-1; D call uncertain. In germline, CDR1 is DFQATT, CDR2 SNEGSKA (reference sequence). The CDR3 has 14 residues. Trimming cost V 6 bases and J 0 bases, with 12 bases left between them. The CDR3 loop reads CSALDRSSYNEQFF. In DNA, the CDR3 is TGCAGTGCCTTGGACCGAAGCTCCTACAATGAGCAGTTCTTC.

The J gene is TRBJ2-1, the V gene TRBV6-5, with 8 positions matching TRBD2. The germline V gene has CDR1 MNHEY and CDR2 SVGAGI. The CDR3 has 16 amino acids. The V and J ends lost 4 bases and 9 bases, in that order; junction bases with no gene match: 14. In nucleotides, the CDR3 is TGTGCCAGCAGTTCCCACGGCAGCGGGAGCCGGAGTGAGCAGTTCTTC. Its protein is CASSSHGSGSRSEQFF.

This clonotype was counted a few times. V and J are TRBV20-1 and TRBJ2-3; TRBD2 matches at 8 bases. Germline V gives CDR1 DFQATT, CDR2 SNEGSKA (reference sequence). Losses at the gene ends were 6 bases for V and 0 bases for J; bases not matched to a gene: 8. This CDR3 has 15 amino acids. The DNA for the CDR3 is TGCAGTGCCGACCGCTCTAGCGGGAGCACAGATACGCAGTATTTT. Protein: CSADRSSGSTDTQYF.

The CDR3 loop reads CSVARVNRGYGYTF. CDR3 DNA sequence: TGCAGTGTCGCCAGGGTTAATCGGGGGTATGGCTACACCTTC. The V and J genes are TRBV20-1 and TRBJ1-2; TRBD1 is a possible D gene (5 bases). The germline gives CDR1 DFQATT, CDR2 SNEGSKA (reference sequence). Trimming shortened V by 7 bases and J by 5 bases, and 20 bases separated the two germline ends. This CDR3 is built from 14 residues.

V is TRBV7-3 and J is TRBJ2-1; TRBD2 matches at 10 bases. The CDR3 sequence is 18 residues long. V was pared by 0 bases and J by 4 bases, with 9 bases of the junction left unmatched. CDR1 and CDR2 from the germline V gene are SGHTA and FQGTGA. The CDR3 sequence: CASSLTGGLAEGYNEQFF. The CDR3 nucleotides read TGTGCCAGCAGCTTAACGGGAGGACTAGCGGAGGGATACAATGAGCAGTTCTTC.

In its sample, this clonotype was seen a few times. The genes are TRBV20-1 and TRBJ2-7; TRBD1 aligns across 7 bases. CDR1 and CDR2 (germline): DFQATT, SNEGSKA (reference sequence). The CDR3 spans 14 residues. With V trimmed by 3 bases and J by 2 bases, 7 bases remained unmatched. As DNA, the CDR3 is TGCAGTGCTAGGGATGGGACAGTTGCCTACGAGCAGTACTTC. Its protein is CSARDGTVAYEQYF.

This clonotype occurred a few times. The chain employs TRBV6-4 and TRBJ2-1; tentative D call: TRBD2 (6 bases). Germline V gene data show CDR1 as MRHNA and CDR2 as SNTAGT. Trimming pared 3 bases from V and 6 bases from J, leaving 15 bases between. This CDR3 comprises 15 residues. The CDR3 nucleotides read TGTGCCAGCAGTGAGGGGCGGGACGCCCCCAATGAGCAGTTCTTC. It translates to CASSEGRDAPNEQFF.

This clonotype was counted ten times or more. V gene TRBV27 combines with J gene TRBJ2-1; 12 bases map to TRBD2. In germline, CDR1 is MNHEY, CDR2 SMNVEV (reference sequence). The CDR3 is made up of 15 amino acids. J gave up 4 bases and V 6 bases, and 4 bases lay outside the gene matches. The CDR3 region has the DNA TGTGCCAGCAGGTGGACTAGCGGGGTTTACAATGAGCAGTTCTTC. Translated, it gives CASRWTSGVYNEQFF.

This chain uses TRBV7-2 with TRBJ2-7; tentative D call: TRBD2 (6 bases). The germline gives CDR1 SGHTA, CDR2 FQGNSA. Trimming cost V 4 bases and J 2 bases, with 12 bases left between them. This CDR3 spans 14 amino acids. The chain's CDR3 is CASSYMGGAYEQYF. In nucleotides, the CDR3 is TGTGCCAGCAGCTACATGGGCGGGGCCTACGAGCAGTACTTC.

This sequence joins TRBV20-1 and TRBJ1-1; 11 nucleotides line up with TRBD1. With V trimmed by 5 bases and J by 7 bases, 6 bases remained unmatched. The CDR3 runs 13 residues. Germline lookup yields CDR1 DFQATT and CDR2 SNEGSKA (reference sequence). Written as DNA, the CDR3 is TGCAGTGCTTGGACAGGGGGCGAGGGTGAAGCTTTCTTT. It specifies CSAWTGGEGEAFF.

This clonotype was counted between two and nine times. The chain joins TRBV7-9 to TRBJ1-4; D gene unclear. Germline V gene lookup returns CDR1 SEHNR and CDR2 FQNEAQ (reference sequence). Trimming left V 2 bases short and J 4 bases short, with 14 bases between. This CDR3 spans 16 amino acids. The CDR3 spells CASSLRSGLVNEKLFF. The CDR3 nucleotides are TGTGCCAGCAGCTTACGGTCGGGTCTCGTTAATGAAAAACTGTTTTTT.

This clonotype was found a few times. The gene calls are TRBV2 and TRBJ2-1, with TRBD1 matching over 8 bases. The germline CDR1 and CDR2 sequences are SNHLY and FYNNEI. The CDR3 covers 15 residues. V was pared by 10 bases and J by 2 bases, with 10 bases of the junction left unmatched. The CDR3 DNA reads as TGTGCCACCAAAGGGGAGACAGGGGCCTACAATGAGCAGTTCTTC. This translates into CATKGETGAYNEQFF.

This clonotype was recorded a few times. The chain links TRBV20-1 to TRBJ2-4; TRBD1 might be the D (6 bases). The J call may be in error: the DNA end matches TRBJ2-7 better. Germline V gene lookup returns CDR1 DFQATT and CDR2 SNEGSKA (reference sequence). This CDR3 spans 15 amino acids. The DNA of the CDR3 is TGCAGTGCTAGAGATGGGACACAGGTGCGGTACGAGCAGTACTTC. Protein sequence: CSARDGTQVRYEQYF.

CDR3 sequence (DNA): TGTGCCAGCAGTGCCCGCAACAGGGTTGGTGGCTACACCTTC. It translates to CASSARNRVGGYTF. The chain uses TRBV12-3 or TRBV12-4 and TRBJ1-2, with D tentatively TRBD1 (6 bases). The CDR3 has 14 amino acids. V dropped 5 bases and J dropped 7 bases, with 17 bases sitting between them.

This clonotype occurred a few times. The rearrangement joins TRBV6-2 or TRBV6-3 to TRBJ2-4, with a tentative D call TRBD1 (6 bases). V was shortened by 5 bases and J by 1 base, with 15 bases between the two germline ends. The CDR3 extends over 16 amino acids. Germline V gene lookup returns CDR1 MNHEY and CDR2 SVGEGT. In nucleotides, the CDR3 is TGTGCCAGCAGTCTCCGGGACACCGGGGCCAAAAACATTCAGTACTTC. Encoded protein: CASSLRDTGAKNIQYF.